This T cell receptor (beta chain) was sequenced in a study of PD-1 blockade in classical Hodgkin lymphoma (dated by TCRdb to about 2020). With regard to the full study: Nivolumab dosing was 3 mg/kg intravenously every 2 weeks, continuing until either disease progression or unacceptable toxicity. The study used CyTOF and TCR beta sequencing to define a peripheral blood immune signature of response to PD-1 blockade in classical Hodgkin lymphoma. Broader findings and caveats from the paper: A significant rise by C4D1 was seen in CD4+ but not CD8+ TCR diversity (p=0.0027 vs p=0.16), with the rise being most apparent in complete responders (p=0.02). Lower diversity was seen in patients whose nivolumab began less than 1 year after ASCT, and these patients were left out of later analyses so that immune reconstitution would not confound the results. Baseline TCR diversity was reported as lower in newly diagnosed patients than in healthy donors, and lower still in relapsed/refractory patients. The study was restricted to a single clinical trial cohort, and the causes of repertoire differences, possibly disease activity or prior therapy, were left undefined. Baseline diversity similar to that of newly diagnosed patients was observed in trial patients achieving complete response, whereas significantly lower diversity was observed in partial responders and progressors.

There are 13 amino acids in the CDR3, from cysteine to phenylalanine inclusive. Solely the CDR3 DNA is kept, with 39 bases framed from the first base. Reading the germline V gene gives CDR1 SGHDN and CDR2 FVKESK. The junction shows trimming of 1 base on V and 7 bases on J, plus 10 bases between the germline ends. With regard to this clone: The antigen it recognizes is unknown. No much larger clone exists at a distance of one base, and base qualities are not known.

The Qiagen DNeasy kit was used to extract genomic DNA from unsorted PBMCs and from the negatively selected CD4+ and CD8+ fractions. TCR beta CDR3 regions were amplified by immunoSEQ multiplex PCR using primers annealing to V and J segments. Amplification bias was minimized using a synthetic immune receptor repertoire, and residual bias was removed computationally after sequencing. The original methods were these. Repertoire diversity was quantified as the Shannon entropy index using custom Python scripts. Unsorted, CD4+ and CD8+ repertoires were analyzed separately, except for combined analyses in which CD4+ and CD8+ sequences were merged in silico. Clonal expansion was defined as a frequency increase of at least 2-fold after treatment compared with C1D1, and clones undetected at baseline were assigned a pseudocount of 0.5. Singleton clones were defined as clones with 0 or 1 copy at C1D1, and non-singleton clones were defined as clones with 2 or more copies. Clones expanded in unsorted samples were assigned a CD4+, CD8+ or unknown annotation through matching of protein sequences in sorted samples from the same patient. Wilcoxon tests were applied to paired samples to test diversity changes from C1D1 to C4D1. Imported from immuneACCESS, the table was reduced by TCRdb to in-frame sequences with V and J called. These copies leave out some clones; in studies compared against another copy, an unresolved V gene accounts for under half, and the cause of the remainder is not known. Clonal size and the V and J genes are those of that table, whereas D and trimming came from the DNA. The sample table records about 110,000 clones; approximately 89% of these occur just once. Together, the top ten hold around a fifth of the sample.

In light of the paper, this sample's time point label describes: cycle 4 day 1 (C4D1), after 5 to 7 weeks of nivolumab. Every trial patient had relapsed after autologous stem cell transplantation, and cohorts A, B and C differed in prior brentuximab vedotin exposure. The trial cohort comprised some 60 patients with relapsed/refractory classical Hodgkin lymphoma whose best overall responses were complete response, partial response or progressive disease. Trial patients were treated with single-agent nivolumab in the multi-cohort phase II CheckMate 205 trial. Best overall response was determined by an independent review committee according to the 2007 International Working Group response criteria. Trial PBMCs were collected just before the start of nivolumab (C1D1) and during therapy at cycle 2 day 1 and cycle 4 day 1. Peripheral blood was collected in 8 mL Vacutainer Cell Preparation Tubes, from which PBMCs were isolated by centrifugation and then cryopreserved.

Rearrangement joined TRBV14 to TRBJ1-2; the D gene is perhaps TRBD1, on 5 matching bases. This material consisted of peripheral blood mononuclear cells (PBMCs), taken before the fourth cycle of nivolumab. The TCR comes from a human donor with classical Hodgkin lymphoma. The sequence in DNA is TGTGCCAGCAGCCAAGGCCGGCAGGGTGGCTACACCTTC. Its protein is CASSQGRQGGYTF.